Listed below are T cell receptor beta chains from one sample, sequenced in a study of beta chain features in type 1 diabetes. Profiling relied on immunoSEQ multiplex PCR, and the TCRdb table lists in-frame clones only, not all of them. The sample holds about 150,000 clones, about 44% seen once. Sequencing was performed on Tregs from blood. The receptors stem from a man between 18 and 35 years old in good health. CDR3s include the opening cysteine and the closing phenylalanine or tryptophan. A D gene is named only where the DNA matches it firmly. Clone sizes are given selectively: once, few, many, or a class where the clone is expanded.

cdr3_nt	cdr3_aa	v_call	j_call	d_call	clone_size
TGCGCCAGCAGCTTGCCGGACAGGGGAGCACAGGAGCAGTACTTC	CASSLPDRGAQEQYF	TRBV5-1	TRBJ2-7	TRBD1	.
TGTGCCAGCAGCCTACAGGGGAGCGGGCAGCCCCAGCATTTT	CASSLQGSGQPQHF	TRBV7-2	TRBJ1-5	TRBD1	.
TGCGCCAGCAGCCCTAGAGTGACCTCCTACGAGCAGTACTTC	CASSPRVTSYEQYF	TRBV4-3	TRBJ2-7	.	.
TGTGCCAGTAGTTTCGGGACAGGGTTTACTGAAGCTTTCTTT	CASSFGTGFTEAFF	TRBV19	TRBJ1-1	TRBD1	.
TGTGCCAGTAGACCGTCGACAGTTAACTATGGCTACACCTTC	CASRPSTVNYGYTF	TRBV19	TRBJ1-2	.	few
TGCGCCAGCAGCCAGGACAGGAACTATGGCTACACCTTC	CASSQDRNYGYTF	TRBV5-1	TRBJ1-2	TRBD1	.
TGTGCCAGTAGTAAGGCTTCCGCTCGGGTGAATGAGCAGTTCTTC	CASSKASARVNEQFF	TRBV19	TRBJ2-1	.	few
TGTGCCAGCAGCGTAGGACTAGCGGGAGATAAGACCGGGGAGCTGTTTTTT	CASSVGLAGDKTGELFF	TRBV9	TRBJ2-2	TRBD2	few
TGTGCCAGCAGACCAACAGGGGCGCCTTATCAGCCCCAGCATTTT	CASRPTGAPYQPQHF	TRBV6-1	TRBJ1-5	TRBD1	.
TGTGCCAGCAGCCAAGGCCCAGCGGGGTCCCGAGTACAAACATGGGAGCAGTTCTTC	CASSQGPAGSRVQTWEQFF	TRBV4-2	TRBJ2-1	TRBD2	.
TGTGCCAGCAGTTTTGGGGCGACCGGGGAGACCCAGTACTTC	CASSFGATGETQYF	TRBV28	TRBJ2-5	.	.
TGTGCCAGCAGCCGGGGACTTTACAATGAGCAGTTCTTC	CASSRGLYNEQFF	TRBV7-9	TRBJ2-1	.	.
TGTGCCATCAGCGGTTTTAATTCACCCCTCCACTTT	CAISGFNSPLHF	TRBV10-3	TRBJ1-6	.	few
TGTGCCAGCAGCATTAGCGGAGGGGCGCAGTATTTT	CASSISGGAQYF	TRBV7-8	TRBJ2-3	.	.
TGTGCCAGCAGCGCGGGTGGGACTAATGAAAAACTGTTTTTT	CASSAGGTNEKLFF	TRBV28	TRBJ1-4	.	few
TGTGCCAGCAGCCCCGGGACAACTAGCTCCTATAATTCACCCCTCCACTTT	CASSPGTTSSYNSPLHF	TRBV5-6	TRBJ1-6	.	.
TGTGCCTGGAGACTAGCGGGGGGGCATGTCGAGCAGTACTTC	CAWRLAGGHVEQYF	TRBV30	TRBJ2-7	TRBD2	.
TGTGCCAGCAGGGGGACAGGGGCATACGGGGAGCTGTTTTTT	CASRGTGAYGELFF	TRBV6-5	TRBJ2-2	TRBD1	.
TGCAGCACCCGAGAGGGGGGGTCTAGCACAGATACGCAGTATTTT	CSTREGGSSTDTQYF	TRBV29-1	TRBJ2-3	.	.
TGCGCCAGCAGGCGACAGGGGGCTGGGCAGCCCCAGCATTTT	CASRRQGAGQPQHF	TRBV4-1	TRBJ1-5	TRBD1	.
TGCGCCAGCGGAGGGCGGACGAACACCGGGGAGCTGTTTTTT	CASGGRTNTGELFF	TRBV5-1	TRBJ2-2	.	few
TGTGCCAGCAGCGTCGAGAGAAACTATGGCTACACCTTC	CASSVERNYGYTF	TRBV9	TRBJ1-2	.	once